This is a list of T cell receptor beta chains from one sample in a study of blood T cells in healthy people across ages. TCRdb independently ran MiXCR on the 5' RACE reads; one entry per CDR3 protein. The repertoire holds about 1.4 million distinct CDR3 sequences, with 59% as singletons. Sequencing was done on a sample of blood. The receptors stem from a man between 18 and 29 years old in good health. The CDR3 runs from the conserved cysteine through the conserved F or W. A D gene is named only where the DNA matches it firmly.

d_gene: TRBD2
j_gene: TRBJ2-1
v_gene: TRBV7-6
CDR3aa: CASSYEAGASYNEQFF

d_gene: .
j_gene: TRBJ2-4
v_gene: TRBV5-1
CDR3aa: CASQESGAKNIQYF

d_gene: .
j_gene: TRBJ2-3
v_gene: TRBV4-2
CDR3aa: CASRQEVHRASTDTQYF

d_gene: .
j_gene: TRBJ2-1
v_gene: TRBV5-1
CDR3aa: CASSAESNLYNEQFF

d_gene: .
j_gene: TRBJ2-2
v_gene: TRBV25-1
CDR3aa: CASSPWATGELFF

d_gene: .
j_gene: TRBJ2-1
v_gene: TRBV20-1
CDR3aa: CSVRTSRKNEQFF

d_gene: .
j_gene: TRBJ2-2
v_gene: TRBV29-1
CDR3aa: CSVVSGRQAGELFF

d_gene: TRBD2
j_gene: TRBJ2-1
v_gene: TRBV7-2
CDR3aa: CASSSGGLRQFF

d_gene: .
j_gene: TRBJ2-1
v_gene: TRBV20-1
CDR3aa: CSATSRLKNYNEQFF

d_gene: TRBD2
j_gene: TRBJ2-7
v_gene: TRBV5-1
CDR3aa: CASSLVGTSYEQYF

d_gene: .
j_gene: TRBJ1-1
v_gene: TRBV6-1
CDR3aa: CASKVGVYAEAFF

d_gene: .
j_gene: TRBJ2-7
v_gene: TRBV12-3/TRBV12-4
CDR3aa: CASKLTGTNPEQYF

d_gene: .
j_gene: TRBJ2-1
v_gene: TRBV27
CDR3aa: CASSPSPREQFF

d_gene: TRBD2
j_gene: TRBJ2-1
v_gene: TRBV7-2
CDR3aa: CASSCSGGSYNEQFF

d_gene: .
j_gene: TRBJ2-7
v_gene: TRBV20-1
CDR3aa: CSARDSYGQYF

d_gene: TRBD1
j_gene: TRBJ1-6
v_gene: TRBV4-2
CDR3aa: CASGQEDNSPLHF

d_gene: .
j_gene: TRBJ2-5
v_gene: TRBV7-9
CDR3aa: CASSLWRGYQETQYF

d_gene: .
j_gene: TRBJ1-1
v_gene: TRBV20-1
CDR3aa: CSAKGELNTEAFF

d_gene: .
j_gene: TRBJ1-5
v_gene: TRBV5-5
CDR3aa: CASSLSPTGSNQPQHF

d_gene: .
j_gene: TRBJ2-5
v_gene: TRBV5-1
CDR3aa: CASSFTLERGETQYF

d_gene: .
j_gene: TRBJ1-2
v_gene: TRBV7-9
CDR3aa: CASSPAQGGRGYTF

d_gene: .
j_gene: TRBJ1-1
v_gene: TRBV29-1
CDR3aa: CSAGQGFSNTEAFF

d_gene: .
j_gene: TRBJ2-7
v_gene: TRBV4-2
CDR3aa: CASSQAISGYEQYF

d_gene: TRBD2
j_gene: .
v_gene: TRBV6-5
CDR3aa: CASSFQAGGEQYF

d_gene: .
j_gene: TRBJ2-7
v_gene: TRBV20-1
CDR3aa: CSARSDPTYEQYF

d_gene: .
j_gene: TRBJ2-5
v_gene: TRBV5-1
CDR3aa: CASSLRGGAATQYF

d_gene: .
j_gene: TRBJ2-5
v_gene: TRBV28
CDR3aa: CASSFPSSQGQYF

d_gene: .
j_gene: TRBJ2-3
v_gene: TRBV11-2
CDR3aa: CASSLMVADTQYF

d_gene: TRBD2
j_gene: TRBJ2-6
v_gene: TRBV12-3/TRBV12-4
CDR3aa: CASSLTGGTGANVLTF

d_gene: .
j_gene: TRBJ2-1
v_gene: TRBV12-3/TRBV12-4
CDR3aa: CASSTQDNEQFF

d_gene: .
j_gene: .
v_gene: TRBV6-6
CDR3aa: CASNQGNEQYF

d_gene: .
j_gene: TRBJ2-2
v_gene: TRBV7-2
CDR3aa: CASSPHRRATGELFF

d_gene: .
j_gene: TRBJ2-1
v_gene: TRBV5-1
CDR3aa: CASSVMTYNEQFF

d_gene: TRBD2
j_gene: TRBJ2-3
v_gene: TRBV2
CDR3aa: CARTGTKAPDTQYF

d_gene: TRBD1
j_gene: TRBJ1-2
v_gene: TRBV4-2
CDR3aa: CASSQSRDRGAGGYTF

d_gene: .
j_gene: TRBJ1-2
v_gene: TRBV6-1
CDR3aa: CASSERQYYGYTF

d_gene: TRBD1
j_gene: TRBJ1-6
v_gene: TRBV7-9
CDR3aa: CASSLGQGGSPLHF

d_gene: TRBD1
j_gene: TRBJ2-7
v_gene: TRBV12-3/TRBV12-4
CDR3aa: CASSLATGTGAYEQYF

d_gene: .
j_gene: TRBJ2-1
v_gene: TRBV20-1
CDR3aa: CSARDYWNDIYYNEQFF

d_gene: .
j_gene: TRBJ2-3
v_gene: TRBV29-1
CDR3aa: CSVEDQVVRSTDTQYF

d_gene: .
j_gene: TRBJ2-7
v_gene: TRBV15
CDR3aa: CATSSFDSTQEPQYF

d_gene: TRBD1
j_gene: TRBJ2-4
v_gene: TRBV2
CDR3aa: CASGSGQGGKNIQYF

d_gene: .
j_gene: TRBJ2-7
v_gene: TRBV29-1
CDR3aa: CSVVLDGSYEQYF

d_gene: .
j_gene: TRBJ2-1
v_gene: TRBV3-1
CDR3aa: CASSQDGGGVYSYNEQFF

d_gene: .
j_gene: TRBJ2-7
v_gene: TRBV9
CDR3aa: CASSVGLQSYEQYF

d_gene: .
j_gene: TRBJ2-1
v_gene: TRBV20-1
CDR3aa: CSAVKDQGLTYNEQFF

d_gene: .
j_gene: TRBJ2-3
v_gene: TRBV19
CDR3aa: CASKQGGSTDTQYF

d_gene: .
j_gene: TRBJ2-7
v_gene: TRBV2
CDR3aa: CASSAGRDYEQYF

d_gene: .
j_gene: .
v_gene: TRBV14
CDR3aa: CASSQGYPGPYEQYF

d_gene: TRBD1
j_gene: TRBJ2-2
v_gene: TRBV10-3
CDR3aa: CAISDNRGRSPNTGELFF

d_gene: .
j_gene: TRBJ1-1
v_gene: TRBV28
CDR3aa: CVIQQGKNTEAFF

d_gene: TRBD2
j_gene: TRBJ2-7
v_gene: TRBV27
CDR3aa: CASSLSGSSYEQYF

d_gene: .
j_gene: TRBJ1-2
v_gene: TRBV2
CDR3aa: CASRADRNPYGYTF

d_gene: .
j_gene: .
v_gene: TRBV9
CDR3aa: CASSPIPTYEQYF

d_gene: .
j_gene: TRBJ1-2
v_gene: TRBV7-2
CDR3aa: CASSLEGTVNYYGYTF

d_gene: .
j_gene: TRBJ2-4
v_gene: TRBV27
CDR3aa: CASSLNLARTNIQYF

d_gene: .
j_gene: TRBJ2-1
v_gene: TRBV3-1
CDR3aa: CASSQDLGPPTYNEQFF